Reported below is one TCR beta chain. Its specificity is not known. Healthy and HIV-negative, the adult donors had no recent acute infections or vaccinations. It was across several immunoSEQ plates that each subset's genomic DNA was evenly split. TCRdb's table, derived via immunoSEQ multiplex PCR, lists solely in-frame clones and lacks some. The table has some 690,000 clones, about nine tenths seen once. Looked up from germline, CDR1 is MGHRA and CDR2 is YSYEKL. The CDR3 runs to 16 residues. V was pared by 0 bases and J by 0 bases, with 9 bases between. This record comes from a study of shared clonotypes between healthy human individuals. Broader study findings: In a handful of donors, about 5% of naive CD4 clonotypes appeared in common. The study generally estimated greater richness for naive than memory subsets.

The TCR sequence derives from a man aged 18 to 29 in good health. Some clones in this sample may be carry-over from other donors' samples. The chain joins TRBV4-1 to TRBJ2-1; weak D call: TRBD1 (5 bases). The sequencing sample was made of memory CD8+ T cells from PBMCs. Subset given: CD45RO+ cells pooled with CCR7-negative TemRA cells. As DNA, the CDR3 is TGCGCCAGCAGCCAAGACAGGGCTAGCTCCTACAATGAGCAGTTCTTC. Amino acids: CASSQDRASSYNEQFF.